One and the same sample provided the 15 T cell receptor beta chains below, sequenced in a study of blood T cell repertoires in COVID-19. Measured with immunoSEQ multiplex PCR; TCRdb has only the in-frame clones, and not every one. The table records about 99,000 clones, approximately 86% of them present only once. The sample was peripheral blood. All receptors derive from a woman aged 60-75 years in a cohort sampled during active or convalescent COVID-19.

The gene calls are TRBV19 and TRBJ2-7, with 8 bases matching TRBD2. Germline lookup yields CDR1 LNHDA and CDR2 SQIVND (reference sequence). This CDR3 has 15 residues. The trim removed 11 bases at V and 0 bases at J, leaving 12 bases unmatched. The CDR3 region has the DNA TGTGCCTATCAACCGGGACTAGGGATCTCCTACGAGCAGTACTTC. Encoded protein: CAYQPGLGISYEQYF.

The chain combines TRBV3-1 (or the pseudogene TRBV3-2) with TRBJ2-1; 7 nucleotides align to TRBD2. This CDR3 has 15 residues. Per the germline V gene, CDR1 is LGHDT and CDR2 is YNNKEL (reference sequence). Losses at the gene ends were 6 bases for V and 0 bases for J; bases not matched to a gene: 5. CDR3 bases: TGTGCCAGCAGTCAATCTAGCGGCTCCTACAATGAGCAGTTCTTC. Translating it yields CASSQSSGSYNEQFF.

The chain uses TRBV3-1 (or the pseudogene TRBV3-2) and TRBJ2-5; no clear D. The CDR3 runs 13 residues. V was trimmed by 6 bases and J by 2 bases, leaving 10 bases between them. Looked up from germline, CDR1 is LGHDT and CDR2 is YNNKEL (reference sequence). CDR3 bases: TGTGCCAGCAGATCCCTTCCTCAAGAGACCCAGTACTTC. This codes for CASRSLPQETQYF.

The gene calls are TRBV18 and TRBJ1-1; no reliable D call. The CDR3 is made up of 16 amino acids. Trimming left V 5 bases short and J 0 bases short, with 16 bases between. Per germline, CDR1 KGHSH and CDR2 LQKENI. CDR3 region: CASSSLVGSMNTEAFF. CDR3 in DNA: TGTGCCAGCTCATCGCTAGTAGGAAGTATGAACACTGAAGCTTTCTTT.

This clone was observed a single time. The V call is TRBV6-5, the J call TRBJ1-4; 10 bases match TRBD1. The J segment lost 7 bases and the V segment lost 4 bases, leaving 6 bases of the junction unmatched. The CDR3 totals 15 residues. In germline, CDR1 is MNHEY, CDR2 SVGAGI. The CDR3 loop reads CASSWGQGYSEKLFF. The CDR3 bases are TGTGCCAGCAGTTGGGGACAGGGGTACAGTGAAAAACTGTTTTTT.

The genes are TRBV5-4 and TRBJ1-2; 8 bases line up with TRBD1. This CDR3 is built from 14 residues. Germline loops: CDR1 SGHNT, CDR2 YYREEE (reference sequence). V lost 4 bases to trimming and J lost 8 bases; unmatched junction nucleotides: 10. Here the CDR3 reads CASSPFQGASGYTF. The CDR3 DNA sequence: TGTGCCAGCAGCCCATTTCAGGGGGCGAGCGGCTACACCTTC.

This rearrangement joins TRBV19 to TRBJ1-5, with D perhaps matching TRBD1 (6 bases). Germline V gives CDR1 LNHDA, CDR2 SQIVND (reference sequence). This CDR3 spans 15 amino acids. Trimming took 7 bases from V and 2 from J, leaving 15 bases between them. The CDR3 DNA reads as TGTGCCAGTAAGGACAGCTGGGGCGGCAATCAGCCCCAGCATTTT. This codes for CASKDSWGGNQPQHF.

The rearrangement links TRBV27 to TRBJ2-7, with D maybe TRBD1 (5 bases). The V end lost 1 base, the J end lost 2 bases, and 18 bases lay between the germline ends. The CDR3 has 17 amino acids. CDR1 and CDR2 (germline): MNHEY, SMNVEV (reference sequence). The CDR3 loop is CASSLFATEDYAYEQYF. CDR3 nucleotides: TGTGCCAGCAGTTTATTCGCGACAGAAGATTACGCCTACGAGCAGTACTTC.

V and J are TRBV30 and TRBJ2-7, with 8 bases aligning to TRBD2. V shed 1 base and J 7 bases; nucleotides not matched to a gene: 18. This CDR3 region has 17 residues. CDR1 GTSNPN and CDR2 SVGIG come from the germline V gene (reference sequence). Written as DNA, the CDR3 is TGTGCCTGGAGTGCGCGAGGGTTGGTAGCGGGGTCCGGGGAGCAGTACTTC. It is translated as CAWSARGLVAGSGEQYF.

The chain couples TRBV9 to TRBJ2-5; D is possibly TRBD2 (7 bases). Trimming removed 1 base from V and 2 bases from J, with 12 bases in between. The germline V gene has CDR1 SGDLS and CDR2 YYNGEE. The CDR3 has 15 amino acids. The DNA of the CDR3 is TGTGCCAGCAGCGTAATGGGGGGGCATCAAGAGACCCAGTACTTC. Amino acid sequence: CASSVMGGHQETQYF.

This clone was seen a few times. This rearrangement joins TRBV7-9 to TRBJ1-6; no firm D call. V lost 1 base and J 9 bases, leaving 10 bases between the germline ends. CDR1 SEHNR and CDR2 FQNEAQ come from the germline V gene (reference sequence). The CDR3 covers 14 residues. Written as DNA, the CDR3 is TGTGCCAGCAGCTTAGGTGGTGTGAGTTCACCCCTCCACTTT. Amino acids: CASSLGGVSSPLHF.

This clone was found a few times. This rearrangement joins TRBV7-9 to TRBJ1-3, with a tentative D call TRBD1 (6 bases). This CDR3 is 15 amino acids long. V was pared by 0 bases and J by 3 bases, with 9 bases between. Germline V gene lookup returns CDR1 SEHNR and CDR2 FQNEAQ (reference sequence). The CDR3 DNA follows: TGTGCCAGCAGCTTAGCGGGGGCAGGTGGAAACACCATATATTTT. This codes for CASSLAGAGGNTIYF.

V and J are TRBV7-2 and TRBJ1-4; 9 nucleotides match TRBD1. The CDR3 loop spans 15 amino acids. V shed 5 bases and J 8 bases; nucleotides not matched to a gene: 9. Germline-derived CDR1 and CDR2 are SGHTA and FQGNSA. CDR3 DNA: TGTGCCAGCAGCAGTACCGGGACAGGGAACGAAAAACTGTTTTTT. It is translated as CASSSTGTGNEKLFF.

CDR3 protein: CASDTDIYGYTF. The CDR3, as DNA: TGTGCCAGCGATACCGACATCTATGGCTACACCTTC. The chain employs TRBV2 and TRBJ1-2; D unclear. Per germline, CDR1 SNHLY and CDR2 FYNNEI. CDR3 length equals 12 residues. Trimming left V 8 bases short and J 4 bases short, with 11 bases between. The full variable domain, completed using reference TRBV2 and TRBJ1-2, is EPEVTQTPSHQVTQMGQEVILRCVPISNHLYFYWYRQILGQKVEFLVSFYNNEISEKSEIFDDQFSVERPDGSNFTLKIRSTKLEDSAMYFCASDTDIYGYTFGSGTRLTVV.

This clone has more than one count but fewer than ten. J is TRBJ2-1 and V is TRBV4-1, with TRBD1 as a possible D gene (5 bases). The V end was cut by 5 bases, the J end by 5 bases, with 10 bases between. Per the germline V gene, CDR1 is MGHRA and CDR2 is YSYEKL. This CDR3 contains 13 residues. This CDR3 is CASSARVNNEQFF. CDR3 in DNA: TGCGCCAGCAGCGCCAGGGTGAACAATGAGCAGTTCTTC.